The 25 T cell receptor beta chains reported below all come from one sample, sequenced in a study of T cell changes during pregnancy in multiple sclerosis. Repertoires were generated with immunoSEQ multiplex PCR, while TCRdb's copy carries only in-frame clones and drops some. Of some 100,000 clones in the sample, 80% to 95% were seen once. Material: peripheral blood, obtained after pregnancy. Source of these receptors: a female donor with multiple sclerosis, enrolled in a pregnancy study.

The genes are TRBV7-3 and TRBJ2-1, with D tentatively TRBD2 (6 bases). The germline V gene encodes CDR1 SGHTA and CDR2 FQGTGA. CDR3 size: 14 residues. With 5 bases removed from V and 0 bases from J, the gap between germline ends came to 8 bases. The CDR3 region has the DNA TGTGCCAGCAGCCCGGGAGCCTCCTACAATGAGCAGTTCTTC. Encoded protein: CASSPGASYNEQFF.

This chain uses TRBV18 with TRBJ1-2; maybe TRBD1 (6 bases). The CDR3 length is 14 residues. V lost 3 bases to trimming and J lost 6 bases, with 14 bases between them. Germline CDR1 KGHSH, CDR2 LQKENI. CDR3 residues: CASSPTGLGNGYTF. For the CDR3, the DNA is TGTGCCAGCTCACCTACAGGGTTGGGGAATGGCTACACCTTC.

As DNA, the CDR3 is TGTGCCAGCAGCCCAACTAGCGGGGGGCCAGGGGAGCAGTTCTTC. Amino acid sequence: CASSPTSGGPGEQFF. The gene calls are TRBV7-9 and TRBJ2-1; 12 bases are a match to TRBD2. CDR3 length equals 15 residues. J was trimmed by 10 bases and V by 5 bases; bases with no gene match: 9. Germline CDR1 reads SEHNR; CDR2 reads FQNEAQ (reference sequence).

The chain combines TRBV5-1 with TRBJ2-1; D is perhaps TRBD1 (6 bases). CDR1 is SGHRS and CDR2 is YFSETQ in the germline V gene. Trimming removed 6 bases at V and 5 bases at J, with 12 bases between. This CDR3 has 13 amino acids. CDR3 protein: CASKVDRNNEQFF. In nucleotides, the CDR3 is TGCGCCAGCAAAGTGGACAGAAACAATGAGCAGTTCTTC.

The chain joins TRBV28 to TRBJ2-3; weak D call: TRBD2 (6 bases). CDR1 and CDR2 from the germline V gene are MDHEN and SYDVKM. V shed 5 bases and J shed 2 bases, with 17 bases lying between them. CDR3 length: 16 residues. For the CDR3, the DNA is TGTGCCAGCAGTCAGCCCAGTAGCGGAACCACAGATACGCAGTATTTT. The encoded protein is CASSQPSSGTTDTQYF.

CDR3 sequence reads: CASKVPGVEAQYF. The CDR3 DNA sequence: TGTGCCAGCAAGGTCCCCGGGGTCGAGGCCCAGTACTTC. The rearrangement links TRBV6-5 to TRBJ2-5; maybe TRBD2 (5 bases). Germline CDR1 MNHEY, CDR2 SVGAGI. This CDR3 comprises 13 residues. Trimming shortened V by 7 bases and J by 9 bases, and 18 bases separated the two germline ends.

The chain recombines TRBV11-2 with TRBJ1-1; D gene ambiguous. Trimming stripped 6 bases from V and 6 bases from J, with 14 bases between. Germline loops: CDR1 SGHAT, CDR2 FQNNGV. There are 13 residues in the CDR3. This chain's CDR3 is CASSFLPQAEAFF. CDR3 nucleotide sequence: TGTGCCAGCAGTTTTTTACCTCAGGCTGAAGCTTTCTTT.

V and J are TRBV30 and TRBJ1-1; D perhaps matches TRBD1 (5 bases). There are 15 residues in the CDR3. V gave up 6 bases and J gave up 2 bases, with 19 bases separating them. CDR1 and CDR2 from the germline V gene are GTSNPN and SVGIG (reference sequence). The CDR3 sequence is CACLWTGGYNTEAFF. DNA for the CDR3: TGTGCCTGCCTATGGACGGGGGGATATAACACTGAAGCTTTCTTT.

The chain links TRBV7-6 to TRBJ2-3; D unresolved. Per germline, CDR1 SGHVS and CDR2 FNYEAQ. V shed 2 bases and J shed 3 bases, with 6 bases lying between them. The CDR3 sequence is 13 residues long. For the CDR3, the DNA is TGTGCCAGCAGCTTAACTACAACAGATACGCAGTATTTT. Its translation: CASSLTTTDTQYF.

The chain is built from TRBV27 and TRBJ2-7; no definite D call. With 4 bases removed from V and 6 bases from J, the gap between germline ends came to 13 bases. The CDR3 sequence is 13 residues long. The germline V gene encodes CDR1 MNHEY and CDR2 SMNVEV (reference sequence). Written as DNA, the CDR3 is TGTGCCAGCAGTTCCACCCCGCCGGTCGAGCAGTACTTC. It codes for CASSSTPPVEQYF.

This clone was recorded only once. The CDR3 sequence is CASSLNMNTEAFF. In DNA, the CDR3 is TGTGCCAGCAGCCTGAACATGAACACTGAAGCTTTCTTT. This chain joins TRBV2 and TRBJ1-1, with D unresolved. Germline values: CDR1 SNHLY, CDR2 FYNNEI. The CDR3 is 13 residues long. V was pared by 6 bases and J by 0 bases, with 8 bases between.

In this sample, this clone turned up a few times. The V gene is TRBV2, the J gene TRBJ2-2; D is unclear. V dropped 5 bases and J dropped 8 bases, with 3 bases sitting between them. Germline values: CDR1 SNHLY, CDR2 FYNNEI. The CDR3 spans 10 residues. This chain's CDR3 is CASSSGELFF. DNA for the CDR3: TGTGCCAGCAGTTCGGGGGAGCTGTTTTTT.

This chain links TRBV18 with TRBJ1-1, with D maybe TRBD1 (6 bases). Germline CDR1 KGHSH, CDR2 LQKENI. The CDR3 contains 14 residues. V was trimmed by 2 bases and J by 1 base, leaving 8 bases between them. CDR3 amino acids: CASSPSTGNTEAFF. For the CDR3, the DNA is TGTGCCAGCTCACCATCGACAGGGAACACTGAAGCTTTCTTT.

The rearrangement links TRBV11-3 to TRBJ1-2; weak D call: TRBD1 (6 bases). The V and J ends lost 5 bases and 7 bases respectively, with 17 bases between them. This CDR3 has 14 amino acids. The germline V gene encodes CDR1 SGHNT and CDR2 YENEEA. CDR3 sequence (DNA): TGTGCCAGCAGCGAGCGACGGACAGCAGCTGGCTACACCTTC. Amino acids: CASSERRTAAGYTF. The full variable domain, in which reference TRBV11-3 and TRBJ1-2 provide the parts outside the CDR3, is EAGVVQSPRYKIIEKKQPVAFWCNPISGHNTLYWYLQNLGQGPELLIRYENEEAVDDSQLPKDRFSAERLKGVDSTLKIQPAELGDSAVYLCASSERRTAAGYTFGSGTRLTVV.

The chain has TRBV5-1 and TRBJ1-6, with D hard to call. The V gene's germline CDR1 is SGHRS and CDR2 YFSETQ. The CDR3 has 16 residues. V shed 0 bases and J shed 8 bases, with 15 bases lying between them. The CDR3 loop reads CASSLAPRGLDSPLHF. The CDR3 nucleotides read TGCGCCAGCAGCTTGGCCCCAAGAGGGTTGGATTCACCCCTCCACTTT.

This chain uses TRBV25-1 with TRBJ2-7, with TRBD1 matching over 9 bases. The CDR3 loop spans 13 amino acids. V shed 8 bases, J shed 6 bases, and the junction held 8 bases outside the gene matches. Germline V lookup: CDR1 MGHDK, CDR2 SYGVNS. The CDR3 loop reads CASGRDRVAEQYF. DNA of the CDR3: TGTGCCAGCGGCCGGGACAGGGTCGCCGAGCAGTACTTC.

This CDR3 reads CASSMSGTGDYNSPLHF. The DNA for the CDR3 is TGTGCCAGCAGTATGTCCGGGACAGGGGATTATAATTCACCCCTCCACTTT. The chain carries TRBV27 and TRBJ1-6; 10 bases are a match to TRBD1. V trimming: 5 bases; J trimming: 4 bases; junction bases outside the gene matches: 8. CDR3 length: 17 residues. Germline values: CDR1 MNHEY, CDR2 SMNVEV (reference sequence).

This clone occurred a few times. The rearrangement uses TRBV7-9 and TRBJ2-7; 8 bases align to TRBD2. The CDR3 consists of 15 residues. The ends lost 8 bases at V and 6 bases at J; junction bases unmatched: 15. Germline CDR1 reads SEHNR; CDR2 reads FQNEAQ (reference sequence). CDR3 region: CASETAGGATGEQYF. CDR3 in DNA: TGTGCCAGCGAAACCGCCGGGGGGGCTACTGGCGAGCAGTACTTC.

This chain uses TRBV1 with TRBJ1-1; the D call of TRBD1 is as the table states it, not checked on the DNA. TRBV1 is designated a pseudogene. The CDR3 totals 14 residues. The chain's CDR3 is CTSSQGGRDSGTFF. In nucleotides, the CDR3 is TGCACCAGCAGCCAAGGCGGTCGCGACAGTGGGACTTTCTTT.

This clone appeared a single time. The CDR3 loop is CASRQAKTTEAFF. CDR3 sequence (DNA): TGTGCCAGTAGACAGGCTAAAACAACCGAAGCTTTCTTT. The chain is built from TRBV19 and TRBJ1-1, with a possible D match to TRBD1 (5 bases). CDR3 length: 13 residues. CDR1 is LNHDA and CDR2 is SQIVND in the germline V gene (reference sequence). The V and J ends lost 6 bases and 8 bases respectively, with 16 bases between them.

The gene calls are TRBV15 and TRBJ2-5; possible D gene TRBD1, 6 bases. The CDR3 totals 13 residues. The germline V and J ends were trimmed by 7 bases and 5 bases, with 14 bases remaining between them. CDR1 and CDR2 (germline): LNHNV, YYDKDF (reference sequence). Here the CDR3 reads CATTNREGETQYF. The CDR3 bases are TGTGCCACCACCAACAGGGAAGGGGAGACCCAGTACTTC.

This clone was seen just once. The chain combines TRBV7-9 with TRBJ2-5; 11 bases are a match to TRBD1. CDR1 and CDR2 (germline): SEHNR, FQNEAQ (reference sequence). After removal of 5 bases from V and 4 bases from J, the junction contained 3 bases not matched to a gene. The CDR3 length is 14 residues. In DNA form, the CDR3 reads TGTGCCAGCAGCACGGGACAGGGGGGAGAGACCCAGTACTTC. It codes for CASSTGQGGETQYF.

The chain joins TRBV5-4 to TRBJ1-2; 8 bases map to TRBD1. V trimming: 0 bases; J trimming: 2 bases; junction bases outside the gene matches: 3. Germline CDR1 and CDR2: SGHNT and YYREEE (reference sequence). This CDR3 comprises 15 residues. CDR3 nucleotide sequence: TGTGCCAGCAGCTTGGGCAGGGGGCTGAACTATGGCTACACCTTC. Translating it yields CASSLGRGLNYGYTF.

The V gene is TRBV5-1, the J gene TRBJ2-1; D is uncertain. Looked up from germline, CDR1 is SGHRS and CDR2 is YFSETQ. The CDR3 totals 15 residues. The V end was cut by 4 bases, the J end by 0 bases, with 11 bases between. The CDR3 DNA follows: TGCGCCAGCAGCACGGAGCCGAGCTCCTACAATGAGCAGTTCTTC. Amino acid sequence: CASSTEPSSYNEQFF.

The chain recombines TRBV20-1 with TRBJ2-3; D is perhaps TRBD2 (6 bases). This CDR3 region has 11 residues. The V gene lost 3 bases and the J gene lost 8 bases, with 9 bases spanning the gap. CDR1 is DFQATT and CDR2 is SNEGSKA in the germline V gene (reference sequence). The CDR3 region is CSASLGGTQYF. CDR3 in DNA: TGCAGTGCTAGTTTGGGAGGTACGCAGTATTTT.